The clone carrying this T cell receptor beta chain was seen only a few times. What it binds is not known. V shed 3 bases, J shed 10 bases, and the junction held 11 bases outside the gene matches. Germline lookup yields CDR1 LNHDA and CDR2 SQIVND (reference sequence). This CDR3 spans 14 amino acids. The data derive from a study of early stage breast cancer tumors. Study at large: Average read coverage per sample was around 10-fold.

General study findings and limits: Most shared enriched TCRB sequences were commonly generated ones.

Data came from immunoSEQ multiplex PCR; TCRdb stores just in-frame clones and leaves some out. The sample consists of around 40,000 clones, over 70% of them appearing once. This chain connects TRBV19 to TRBJ1-1; 7 bases line up with TRBD1. Sequenced sample: blood. This sequence was found in a person aged 60 to 70 with breast cancer. The CDR3, as DNA: TGTGCCAGTAGTATCTATGGGCAGGGGGGGAGAGCTTTCTTT. This translates into CASSIYGQGGRAFF.